The 2 T cell receptor beta chains below come from one sample, sequenced in a study of shared clonotypes between healthy human individuals. Terminally differentiated effector memory CD45RA+ cells were left out of the naive CD8 fraction, which was CD45RO-negative and positively selected for CCR7. The assay was immunoSEQ multiplex PCR, and TCRdb's table has in-frame clones only and misses some. The data contain around 2,000,000 clones, roughly 91% of them singletons. The sequencing sample was made of naive CD8+ T cells from PBMCs. All receptors derive from a young man in good health. Some clones in this sample may be carry-over from other donors' samples.

The chain couples TRBV7-9 to TRBJ2-7; D not resolved. Germline-derived CDR1 and CDR2 are SEHNR and FQNEAQ (reference sequence). The CDR3 contains 14 residues. V was trimmed by 5 bases and J by 3 bases, leaving 14 bases between them. The DNA for the CDR3 is TGTGCCAGCAGCCACGGGTCGTTGTTCTACGAGCAGTACTTC. Translated: CASSHGSLFYEQYF.

The V call is TRBV28, the J call TRBJ2-7, with D maybe TRBD1 (6 bases). The V end lost 8 bases, the J end lost 3 bases, and 17 bases lay between the germline ends. Germline V gene data show CDR1 as MDHEN and CDR2 as SYDVKM. The CDR3 has 14 residues. CDR3 residues: CASFGGNWIYEQYF. The CDR3 nucleotides read TGTGCCAGCTTTGGGGGCAATTGGATCTACGAGCAGTACTTC.